The 4 T cell receptor beta chains listed next were all sequenced from one sample in a study of T cells in Graves' hyperthyroidism and ophthalmopathy. TCR beta CDR3 regions were amplified from RNA. Initially, a first-round RT-PCR of the TCR CDR3 employed the HTBI primer set. Using its own MiXCR run on the multiplex PCR reads, TCRdb lists one record per CDR3 protein. This table has 200,000 to 250,000 distinct CDR3 sequences, roughly 15% appearing once. The sample comprised blood. The receptors shown here come from a young woman with Graves' ophthalmopathy.

This clonotype was found many times. The genes are TRBV20-1 and TRBJ2-1, with TRBD2 matching over 11 bases. The ends lost 6 bases at V and 12 bases at J; junction bases unmatched: 4. In germline, CDR1 is DFQATT, CDR2 SNEGSKA (reference sequence). The CDR3 loop spans 11 amino acids. The CDR3 sequence is CSAHTSGGQFF. As DNA, the CDR3 is TGCAGTGCGCATACTAGCGGGGGGCAGTTCTTC.

This clonotype showed up just a few times. The chain has TRBV4-3 and TRBJ2-1, with TRBD2 matching over 13 bases. With 4 bases clipped from V and 10 bases from J, the junction kept 4 bases outside the gene matches. CDR3 length equals 14 residues. Germline V gives CDR1 LGHNA, CDR2 YSLEER. Here the CDR3 reads CASSPRTSGGEQFF. The CDR3 bases are TGCGCCAGCAGCCCTCGGACTAGCGGGGGAGAGCAGTTCTTC.

A note on this clonotype: It may be a read error: a sequence one base away is much more abundant. CDR3 DNA sequence: TGTGCCACCAGCAGAGAAGGACTCACCTACAGTGAGCAGTTCTTC. Protein: CATSREGLTYSEQFF. V is TRBV15 and J is TRBJ2-1; the D gene is possibly TRBD2 (5 bases). CDR3 length: 15 residues. The germline V gene has CDR1 LNHNV and CDR2 YYDKDF (reference sequence).

This clonotype has only one observation. The chain employs TRBV7-2 and TRBJ2-1; the match to TRBD2 covers 11 bases. Germline V gives CDR1 SGHTA, CDR2 FQGNSA. The trim removed 4 bases at V and 9 bases at J, leaving 8 bases unmatched. The CDR3 runs 15 residues. CDR3 amino acids: CASSSDWTSGREQFF. The DNA for the CDR3 is TGTGCCAGCAGCTCGGACTGGACTAGCGGGCGTGAGCAGTTCTTC.